The clone carrying this T cell receptor (beta chain) occurred many times. The antigen is undetermined. V gave up 6 bases and J gave up 2 bases, with 7 bases separating them. The CDR3 totals 12 residues. The germline gives CDR1 MNHNS, CDR2 SASEGT. Arm-PCR of CDR3 regions with iRepertoire HTBI primers generated TCR beta libraries. TCRdb called the multiplex PCR reads again in MiXCR, with one record for every CDR3 protein. The sample comprises roughly 560,000 distinct CDR3 sequences, approximately 12% of which are singletons, and 8.9% rests with the top ten. Documented time point: newly diagnosed GD, antithyroid drugs for less than 3 months. The TCR library was made from RNA that had been extracted from PBMCs in TRIzol. This entry comes from a study of regulatory T cells in long-lasting Graves disease. General observations from the study: Newly diagnosed Graves' patients had higher TCR diversity than persistent ones.

The sample was also linked to a second study, of T cells in Graves' hyperthyroidism and ophthalmopathy.

This sequence joins TRBV6-1 and TRBJ1-1; D gene uncertain. This TCR was recovered from a woman aged 25-40 years with Graves disease. This specimen consisted of peripheral blood mononuclear cells (PBMCs), obtained at new diagnosis, from a patient treated with antithyroid drugs. In DNA, the CDR3 is TGTGCCAGCAGGGCCGATAACACTGAAGCTTTCTTT. Translating it yields CASRADNTEAFF.